The clone carrying this T cell receptor beta chain was counted a single time. The antigen remains unidentified. As processed by the authors: Out-of-frame sequences were removed, leaving about 2.2 million distinct TCRbeta sequences. Profiling relied on immunoSEQ multiplex PCR, and the TCRdb table lists in-frame clones only, not all of them. From that table come the V and J calls and clone size; the DNA was used to work out D and trimming. The sample consists of roughly 60,000 clones, 75% to 80% of them appearing once. The data stem from a study of memory CD4+ T cells and cytomegalovirus serostatus. Whole-study results and caveats: Suggested: most of the CMV-linked TCR signature lies in CD4+ memory cells.

With 1 base removed from V and 1 base from J, the gap between germline ends came to 11 bases. Germline V lookup: CDR1 SGHRS, CDR2 YFSETQ. This CDR3 has 15 amino acids. The sort gate was single viable CD3+CD4+CD8-CD45RO+ cells for memory CD4+ T cells. Sequenced sample: memory CD4+ T cells from blood. The chain links TRBV5-1 to TRBJ1-1; D is perhaps TRBD1 (5 bases). The source is an adult in good health and CMV-seronegative. This CDR3 is CASSLLGRRNTEAFF. DNA of the CDR3: TGCGCCAGCAGCTTGCTGGGACGGCGGAACACTGAAGCTTTCTTT.